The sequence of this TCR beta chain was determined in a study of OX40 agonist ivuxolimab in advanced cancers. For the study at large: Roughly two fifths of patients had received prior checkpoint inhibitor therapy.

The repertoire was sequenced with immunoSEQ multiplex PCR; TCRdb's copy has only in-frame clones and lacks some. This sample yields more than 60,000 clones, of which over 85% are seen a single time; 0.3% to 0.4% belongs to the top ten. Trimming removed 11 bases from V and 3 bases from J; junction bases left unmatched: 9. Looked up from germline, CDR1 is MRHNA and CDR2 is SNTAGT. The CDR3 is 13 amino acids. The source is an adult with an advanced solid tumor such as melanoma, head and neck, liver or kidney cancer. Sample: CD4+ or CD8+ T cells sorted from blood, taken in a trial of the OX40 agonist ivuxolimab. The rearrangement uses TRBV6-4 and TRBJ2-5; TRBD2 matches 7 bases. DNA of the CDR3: TGTGCCCCTAGAGTGGGGGGGGAAGAGACCCAGTACTTC. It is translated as CAPRVGGEETQYF.